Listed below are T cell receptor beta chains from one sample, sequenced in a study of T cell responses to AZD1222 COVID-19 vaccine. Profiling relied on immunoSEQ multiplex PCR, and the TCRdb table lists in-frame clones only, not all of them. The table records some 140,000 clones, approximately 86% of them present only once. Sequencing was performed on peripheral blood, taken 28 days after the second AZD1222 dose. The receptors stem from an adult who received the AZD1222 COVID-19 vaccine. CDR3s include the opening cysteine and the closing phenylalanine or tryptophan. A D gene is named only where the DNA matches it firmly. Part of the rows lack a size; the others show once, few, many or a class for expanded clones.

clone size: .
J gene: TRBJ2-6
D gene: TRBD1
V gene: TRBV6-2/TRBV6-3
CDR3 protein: CASSYGTGVAGANVLTF
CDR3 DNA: TGTGCCAGCAGTTACGGGACAGGGGTGGCTGGGGCCAACGTCCTGACTTTC

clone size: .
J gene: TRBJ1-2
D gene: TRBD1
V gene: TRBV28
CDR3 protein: CASSVRQGAGYTF
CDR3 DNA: TGTGCCAGCAGTGTCAGACAGGGGGCTGGCTACACCTTC

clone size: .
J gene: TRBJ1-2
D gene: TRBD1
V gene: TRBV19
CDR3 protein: CASRGQGYGYTF
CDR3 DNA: TGTGCCAGTAGGGGACAGGGCTATGGCTACACCTTC

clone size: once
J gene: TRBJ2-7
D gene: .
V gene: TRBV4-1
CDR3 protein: CASATGDQGYEQYF
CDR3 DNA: TGCGCCAGCGCAACGGGAGACCAGGGGTACGAGCAGTACTTC

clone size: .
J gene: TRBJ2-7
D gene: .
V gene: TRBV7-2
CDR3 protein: CASSPGGYEQYF
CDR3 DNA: TGTGCCAGCAGCCCCGGGGGCTACGAGCAGTACTTC

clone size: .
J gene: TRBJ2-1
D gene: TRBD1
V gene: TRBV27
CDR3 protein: CASRTGAEGYEQFF
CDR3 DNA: TGTGCCAGCAGAACAGGGGCCGAAGGATATGAGCAGTTCTTC

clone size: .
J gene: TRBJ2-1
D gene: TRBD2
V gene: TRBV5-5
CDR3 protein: CASSSSGKGYNEQFF
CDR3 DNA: TGTGCCAGCAGCTCTAGCGGGAAGGGATACAATGAGCAGTTCTTC

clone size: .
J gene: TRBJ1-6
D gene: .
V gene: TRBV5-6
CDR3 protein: CASSLWSADNSPLHF
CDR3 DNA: TGTGCCAGCAGCTTGTGGTCGGCAGATAATTCACCCCTCCACTTT

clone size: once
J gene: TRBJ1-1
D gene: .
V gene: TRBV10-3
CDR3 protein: CAISESEGWTEAFF
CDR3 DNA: TGTGCCATCAGTGAGTCGGAGGGTTGGACTGAAGCTTTCTTT

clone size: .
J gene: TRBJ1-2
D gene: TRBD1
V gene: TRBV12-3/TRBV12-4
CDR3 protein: CASSLGQGAGYTF
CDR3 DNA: TGTGCCAGCAGTTTAGGACAGGGTGCTGGCTACACCTTC

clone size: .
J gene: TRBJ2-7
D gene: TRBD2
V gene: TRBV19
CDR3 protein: CASSRPGRGYEQYF
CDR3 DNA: TGTGCCAGTAGTAGACCCGGGAGGGGCTACGAGCAGTACTTC

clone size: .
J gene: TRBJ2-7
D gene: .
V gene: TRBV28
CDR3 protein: CASSPEYYEQYF
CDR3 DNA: TGTGCCAGCAGTCCCGAATACTACGAGCAGTACTTC

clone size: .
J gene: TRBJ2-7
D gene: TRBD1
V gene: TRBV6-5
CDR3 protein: CASSYSPGQGYEQYF
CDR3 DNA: TGTGCCAGCAGTTACTCTCCCGGACAGGGCTACGAGCAGTACTTC

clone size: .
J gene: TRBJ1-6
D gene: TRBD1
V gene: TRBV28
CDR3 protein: CASSRTGSNSPLHF
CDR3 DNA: TGTGCCAGCAGCCGGACAGGGAGCAATTCACCCCTCCACTTT

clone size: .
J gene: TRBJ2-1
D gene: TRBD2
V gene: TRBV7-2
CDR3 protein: CASSSLAGHNEQFF
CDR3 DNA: TGTGCCAGCAGCTCCCTAGCGGGACACAATGAGCAGTTCTTC

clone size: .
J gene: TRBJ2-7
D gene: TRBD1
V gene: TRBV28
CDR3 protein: CASSGEGTGGYEQYF
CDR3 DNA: TGTGCCAGCAGTGGGGAAGGGACAGGGGGCTACGAGCAGTACTTC